Here is one T cell receptor beta chain with its context. The sample originates from a study of cytomegalovirus exposure and HLA in healthy donors. PCR involved 60 Vbeta and 13 Jbeta primers. The method was immunoSEQ multiplex PCR; TCRdb's version includes in-frame clones alone and lacks a portion of them. The sample lists 90,000 to 100,000 clones; 65% to 85% were seen once. Looked up from germline, CDR1 is MNHEY and CDR2 is SMNVEV (reference sequence). Trimming stripped 3 bases from V and 3 bases from J, with 7 bases between. The CDR3 runs 13 residues. The rearrangement links TRBV27 to TRBJ2-3; D is undetermined. The sequence derives from a man in his fifties in good health and CMV-seronegative. The sequenced material came from PBMCs. CDR3 sequence (DNA): TGTGCCAGCAGTTTTTCCCGGACAGATACGCAGTATTTT. Encoded protein: CASSFSRTDTQYF.